Shown below are 18 T cell receptor beta chains from a single sample sequenced in a study of beta chain features in type 1 diabetes. Investigators reverse transcribed all isolated RNA, so they sequenced expressed TCRB transcripts. This table comes from immunoSEQ multiplex PCR, and its TCRdb copy is limited to in-frame clones, with some not included. The repertoire holds fewer than 350,000 clones, with roughly a fifth as singletons. The specimen sequenced was naive CD4+ T cells from blood. The receptors were sampled from a woman under 30 in good health.

The chain uses TRBV7-2 and TRBJ2-7, with 9 bases identical to TRBD1. CDR1 and CDR2 from the germline V gene are SGHTA and FQGNSA. J was trimmed by 6 bases and V by 5 bases; bases with no gene match: 5. This CDR3 has 13 residues. CDR3 region: CASSPRQGGEQYF. CDR3 bases: TGTGCCAGCAGCCCCCGACAGGGGGGCGAGCAGTACTTC.

This clone was detected a few times. The rearrangement joins TRBV2 to TRBJ2-7; 8 positions agree with TRBD1. The CDR3 spans 13 residues. Germline loops: CDR1 SNHLY, CDR2 FYNNEI. V shed 10 bases and J 6 bases; nucleotides not matched to a gene: 11. In DNA form, the CDR3 reads TGTGCCACCAGGGGACAGGCGACGGTCGAGCAGTACTTC. This translates into CATRGQATVEQYF.

The table lists this clone with a count of one. This chain links TRBV14 with TRBJ1-1, with 7 bases lining up with TRBD1. The CDR3 sequence is 15 residues long. Germline CDR1 is SGHDN and CDR2 is FVKESK. V trimming: 4 bases; J trimming: 3 bases; junction bases outside the gene matches: 8. The CDR3 nucleotides are TGTGCCAGCAGCCGCTCATTAGGGGGCCACACTGAAGCTTTCTTT. This gives the protein CASSRSLGGHTEAFF.

A few counts support this clone. The rearrangement joins TRBV4-2 to TRBJ1-5, with a tentative D call TRBD1 (5 bases). This CDR3 is 15 amino acids long. Germline assignment: CDR1 LGHNA and CDR2 YNFKEQ. V lost 0 bases, J lost 7 bases, and 13 bases lay in between. The CDR3 DNA reads as TGTGCCAGCAGCCAAGATTTGCAGGGAAGGCAGCCCCAGCATTTT. Encoded protein: CASSQDLQGRQPQHF.

This chain uses TRBV5-1 with TRBJ2-7; 7 positions agree with TRBD1. The germline V gene encodes CDR1 SGHRS and CDR2 YFSETQ. V gave up 3 bases and J gave up 6 bases; unmatched junction bases: 9. The CDR3 is 14 residues long. CDR3 amino acids: CASSSAGGVGEQYF. Here the CDR3 DNA reads TGCGCCAGCAGCTCCGCAGGGGGTGTTGGCGAGCAGTACTTC.

J is TRBJ2-7 and V is TRBV6-5; unclear D gene. CDR1 and CDR2 (germline): MNHEY, SVGAGI. The CDR3 runs to 13 residues. Trimming took off 10 bases at V and 0 bases at J, with 13 bases between the two ends. In nucleotides, the CDR3 is TGTGCCACCCGAGGAGCGAGCTCCTACGAGCAGTACTTC. It codes for CATRGASSYEQYF.

This clone was picked up a small number of times. The J gene is TRBJ2-7, the V gene TRBV4-1; D may be TRBD1 (6 bases). Germline V gene lookup returns CDR1 MGHRA and CDR2 YSYEKL. The V gene lost 3 bases and the J gene lost 3 bases, with 9 bases spanning the gap. This CDR3 is 13 amino acids long. DNA for the CDR3: TGCGCCAGCAGCCAGGCCAGGGGCTACGAGCAGTACTTC. This encodes CASSQARGYEQYF.

This chain links TRBV7-2 with TRBJ1-6; D is unresolved. The germline CDR1 and CDR2 sequences are SGHTA and FQGNSA. There are 15 residues in the CDR3. V was pared by 3 bases and J by 7 bases, with 13 bases between. The CDR3 sequence: CASSFARAWNSPLHF. CDR3 nucleotides: TGTGCCAGCAGCTTCGCCCGAGCGTGGAATTCACCCCTCCACTTT.

The chain carries TRBV6-5 and TRBJ2-5; 9 bases fit TRBD2. This CDR3 contains 16 residues. Unmatched junction bases numbered 7, after V lost 0 bases and J lost 5 bases. Germline values: CDR1 MNHEY, CDR2 SVGAGI. The CDR3 DNA sequence: TGTGCCAGCAGTTACTCGATTAGCGGGAGCTTCGAGACCCAGTACTTC. It encodes CASSYSISGSFETQYF.

For this clone: One end of the junction varies from germline; a read error may be responsible. The chain combines TRBV7-9 with TRBJ2-1; D is unresolved. The CDR3 totals 13 residues. Germline CDR1 reads SEHNR; CDR2 reads FQNEAQ (reference sequence). CDR3 in DNA: TGCGCCAGCAGCCAAGCGAATGACAATGAGCAGTTCTTC. Protein product: CASSQANDNEQFF. The full variable domain, its missing parts supplied by reference TRBV7-9 and TRBJ2-1, is DTGVSQNPRHKITKRGQNVTFRCDPISEHNRLYWYRQTLGQGPEFLTYFQNEAQLEKSRLLSDRFSAERPKGSFSTLEIQRTEQGDSAMYLCASSQANDNEQFFGPGTRLTVL.

In its sample, this clone was seen a few times. The chain couples TRBV2 to TRBJ2-2; 10 bases are a match to TRBD1. V trimming: 8 bases; J trimming: 7 bases; junction bases outside the gene matches: 10. CDR3 length: 15 amino acids. Germline CDR1 is SNHLY and CDR2 is FYNNEI. The CDR3 is CASVRQGAKDGELFF. CDR3 sequence (DNA): TGTGCCAGCGTCCGACAGGGGGCGAAGGACGGGGAGCTGTTTTTT.

The chain recombines TRBV29-1 with TRBJ1-5; weak D call: TRBD1 (6 bases). V gave up 4 bases and J gave up 1 base, with 17 bases separating them. This CDR3 region has 16 residues. Germline V CDR1 and CDR2: SQVTM, ANQGSEA. The CDR3 DNA follows: TGCAGCGTTGGGGATACAGGGAGTGGGAGCAATCAGCCCCAGCATTTT. Translated, it gives CSVGDTGSGSNQPQHF.

The sample holds a few counts of this clone. The chain's CDR3 is CASYRRGSGANVLTF. CDR3 DNA sequence: TGTGCTAGCTACCGCAGGGGGTCTGGGGCCAACGTCCTGACTTTC. This chain connects TRBV12-5 to TRBJ2-6, with TRBD1 identical over 7 bases. The CDR3 sequence is 15 residues long. V was pared by 9 bases and J by 1 base, with 6 bases of the junction left unmatched. The V gene's germline CDR1 is LGHNT and CDR2 FRNRAP.

V usage is TRBV25-1 and J usage is TRBJ2-1; 7 bases are shared with TRBD1. Germline V lookup: CDR1 MGHDK, CDR2 SYGVNS. Trimming took 8 bases from V and 7 from J; bases not matched to a gene: 14. The CDR3 spans 15 residues. CDR3 sequence: CASRSTGISWNEQFF. In nucleotides, the CDR3 is TGTGCCAGCCGATCGACAGGGATCTCTTGGAATGAGCAGTTCTTC.

The chain recombines TRBV7-2 with TRBJ2-3; D not resolved. V was clipped by 5 bases and J by 5 bases, with 8 bases between them. CDR1 SGHTA and CDR2 FQGNSA come from the germline V gene. This CDR3 has 12 residues. The DNA for the CDR3 is TGTGCCAGCAGCCCCACGGGAGATACGCAGTATTTT. Translation: CASSPTGDTQYF. The full variable domain, rest sourced from reference TRBV7-2 and TRBJ2-3, is GAGVSQSPSNKVTEKGKDVELRCDPISGHTALYWYRQSLGQGLEFLIYFQGNSAPDKSGLPSDRFSAERTGGSVSTLTIQRTQQEDSAVYLCASSPTGDTQYFGPGTRLTVL.

This chain uses TRBV15 with TRBJ2-1; maybe TRBD2 (6 bases). Germline assignment: CDR1 LNHNV and CDR2 YYDKDF (reference sequence). This CDR3 has 15 residues. V gave up 0 bases and J gave up 6 bases, with 12 bases separating them. CDR3 in amino acids: CATSRDPLGGNEQFF. The CDR3 nucleotides read TGTGCCACCAGCAGAGATCCCTTGGGAGGCAATGAGCAGTTCTTC.

This clone came up a few times. The chain joins TRBV7-9 to TRBJ2-1; TRBD2 is a possible D gene (6 bases). Trimming shortened V by 5 bases and J by 3 bases, and 17 bases separated the two germline ends. The V gene's germline CDR1 is SEHNR and CDR2 FQNEAQ (reference sequence). This CDR3 contains 16 residues. CDR3 protein: CASSRGGDGVYNEQFF. The CDR3 bases are TGTGCCAGCAGCCGTGGAGGGGATGGGGTCTACAATGAGCAGTTCTTC. Full variable domain (rest looked up from reference TRBV7-9 and TRBJ2-1): DTGVSQNPRHKITKRGQNVTFRCDPISEHNRLYWYRQTLGQGPEFLTYFQNEAQLEKSRLLSDRFSAERPKGSFSTLEIQRTEQGDSAMYLCASSRGGDGVYNEQFFGPGTRLTVL.

This clone was detected a few times. The genes are TRBV7-8 and TRBJ1-2; 7 bases line up with TRBD1. V lost 4 bases and J lost 7; bases outside the gene matches: 12. Germline V lookup: CDR1 SGHVS, CDR2 FQNEAQ. This CDR3 is 15 amino acids long. CDR3 bases: TGTGCCAGCAGCTCGCGACAGGGTATCGATGGTGGCTACACCTTC. It yields the protein CASSSRQGIDGGYTF.